Reported below is one T cell receptor beta chain. The antigen is unknown. The second PCR ran about 6 to 12 cycles with a sample-barcoded 5' primer and J-beta primers. Carrying 12 random nucleotides, a template-switch adaptor labeled each individual cDNA molecule. One entry per CDR3 protein, called by TCRdb with MiXCR from the 5' RACE reads. In the table there are over 1,300,000 distinct CDR3 sequences, 59% of which are singletons. This record belongs to a study of blood T cells in healthy people across ages. Study overall: The template switching approach captured approximately one barcoded beta molecule for every two T cells. Findings and caveats of the study: A greater number of naive CD4+ cells and higher diversity distinguished long-lived donors from aged donors.

V lost 5 bases, J lost 0 bases, and 23 bases lay in between. The CDR3 spans 17 residues. CDR1 is DFQATT, CDR2 SNEGSKA, per germline (reference sequence). Sequencing input: blood. The receptor was isolated from a man in his late teens or twenties in good health. The rearrangement joins TRBV20-1 to TRBJ2-7; a weak D match, TRBD2 (6 bases). In DNA form, the CDR3 reads TGCAGTGCTGGCTCCCCCACAGCGGGCCTTAGCTCCTACGAGCAGTACTTC. Amino acid sequence: CSAGSPTAGLSSYEQYF.